The T cell receptor beta chain described here comes from a study of blood T cell repertoires in COVID-19. Germline loops: CDR1 SGHRS, CDR2 YFSETQ. V gave up 3 bases and J gave up 7 bases; unmatched junction bases: 9. The CDR3 loop spans 16 amino acids. Repertoires were generated with immunoSEQ multiplex PCR, while TCRdb's copy carries only in-frame clones and drops some. Of 300,000 to 350,000 clones listed, roughly 90% were seen once; the top ten hold 6% to 8.5%. The Seattle site enrolled patients during active infection and followed them longitudinally. The sequencing sample was made of peripheral blood. The V gene is TRBV5-1, the J gene TRBJ1-6, with 8 nucleotides matching TRBD1. The sequence was obtained from a woman aged 70-85 years with COVID-19, enrolled during active disease. CDR3 sequence: CASSSQGAGGNSPLHF. CDR3 coding DNA: TGCGCCAGCAGCTCCCAGGGGGCAGGGGGCAATTCACCCCTCCACTTT.